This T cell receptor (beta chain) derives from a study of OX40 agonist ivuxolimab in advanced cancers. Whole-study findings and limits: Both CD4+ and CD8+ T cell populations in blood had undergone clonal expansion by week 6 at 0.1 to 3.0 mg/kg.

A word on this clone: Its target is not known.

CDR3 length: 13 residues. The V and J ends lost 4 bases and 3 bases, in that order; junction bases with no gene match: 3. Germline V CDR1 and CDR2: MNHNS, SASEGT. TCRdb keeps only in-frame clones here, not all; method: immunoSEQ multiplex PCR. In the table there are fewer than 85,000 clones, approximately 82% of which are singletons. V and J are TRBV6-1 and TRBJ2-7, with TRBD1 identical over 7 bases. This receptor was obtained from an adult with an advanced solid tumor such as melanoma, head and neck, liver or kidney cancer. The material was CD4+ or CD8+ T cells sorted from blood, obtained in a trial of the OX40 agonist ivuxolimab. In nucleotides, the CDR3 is TGTGCCAGCAGTGGGGACAGCAACTACGAGCAGTACTTC. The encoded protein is CASSGDSNYEQYF.